The T cell receptor (beta chain) under discussion was sequenced for a study of shared clonotypes between healthy human individuals. Libraries were prepared by immunoSEQ multiplex PCR; TCRdb keeps only in-frame clonotypes and omits some of them. The sample lists a few million clones, around 94% occurring once. The V gene lost 6 bases and the J gene lost 8 bases, with 19 bases spanning the gap. Germline assignment: CDR1 SNHLY and CDR2 FYNNEI. This CDR3 contains 15 residues. Sequenced input: naive CD4+ T cells sorted from blood. The subset denotes: CD45RA+ positively selected. The TCR comes from a man between 18 and 29 years old in good health. The chain is built from TRBV2 and TRBJ2-2, with a tentative D call TRBD2 (6 bases). The CDR3 loop is CASRAGLGGKGELFF. CDR3 nucleotide sequence: TGTGCCAGCAGGGCGGGACTCGGCGGAAAAGGGGAGCTGTTTTTT.